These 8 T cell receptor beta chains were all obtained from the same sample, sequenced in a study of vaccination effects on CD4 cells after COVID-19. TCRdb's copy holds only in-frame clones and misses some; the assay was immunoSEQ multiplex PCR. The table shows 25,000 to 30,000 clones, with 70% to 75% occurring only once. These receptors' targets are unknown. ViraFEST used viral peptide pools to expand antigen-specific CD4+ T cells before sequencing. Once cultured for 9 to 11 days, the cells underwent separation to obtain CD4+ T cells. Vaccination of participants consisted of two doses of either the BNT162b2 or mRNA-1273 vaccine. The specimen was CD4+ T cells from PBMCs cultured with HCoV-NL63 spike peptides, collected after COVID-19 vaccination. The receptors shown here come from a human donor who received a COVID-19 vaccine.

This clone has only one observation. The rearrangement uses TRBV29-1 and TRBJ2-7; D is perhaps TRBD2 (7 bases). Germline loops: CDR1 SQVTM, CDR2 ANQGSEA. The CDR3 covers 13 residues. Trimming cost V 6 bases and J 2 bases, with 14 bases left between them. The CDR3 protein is CSVYGGRPYEQYF. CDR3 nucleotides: TGCAGCGTGTACGGGGGGCGGCCCTACGAGCAGTACTTC.

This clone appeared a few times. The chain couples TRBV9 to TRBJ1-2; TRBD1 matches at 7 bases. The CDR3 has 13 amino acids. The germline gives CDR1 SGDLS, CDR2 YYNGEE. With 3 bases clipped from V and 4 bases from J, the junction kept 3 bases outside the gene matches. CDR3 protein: CASSEGQLYGYTF. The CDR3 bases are TGTGCCAGCAGCGAGGGACAGCTCTATGGCTACACCTTC.

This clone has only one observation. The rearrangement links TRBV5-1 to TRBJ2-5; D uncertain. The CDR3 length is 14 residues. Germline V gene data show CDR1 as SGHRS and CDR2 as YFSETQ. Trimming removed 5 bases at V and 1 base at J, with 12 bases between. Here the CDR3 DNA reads TGCGCCAGCAGACCCACGTGGGCCCAAGAGACCCAGTACTTC. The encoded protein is CASRPTWAQETQYF.

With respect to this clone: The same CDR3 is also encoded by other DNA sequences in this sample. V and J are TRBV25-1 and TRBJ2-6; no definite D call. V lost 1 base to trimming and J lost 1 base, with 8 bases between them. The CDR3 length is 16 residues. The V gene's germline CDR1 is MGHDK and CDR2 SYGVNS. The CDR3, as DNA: TGTGCCAGCAGTGAATTCTGGTCTTCTGGGGCCAACGTCCTGACTTTC. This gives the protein CASSEFWSSGANVLTF.

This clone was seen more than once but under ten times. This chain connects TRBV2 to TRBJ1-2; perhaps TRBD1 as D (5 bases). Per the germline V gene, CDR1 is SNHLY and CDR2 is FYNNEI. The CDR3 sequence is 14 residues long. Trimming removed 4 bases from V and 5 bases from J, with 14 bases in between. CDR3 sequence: CASSVRSTAYGYTF. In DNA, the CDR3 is TGTGCCAGCAGTGTTCGTTCGACAGCTTATGGCTACACCTTC.

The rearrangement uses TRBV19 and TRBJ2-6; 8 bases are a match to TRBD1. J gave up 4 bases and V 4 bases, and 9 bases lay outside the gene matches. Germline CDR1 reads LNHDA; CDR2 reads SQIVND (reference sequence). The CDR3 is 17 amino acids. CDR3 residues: CASSRRQGARGANVLTF. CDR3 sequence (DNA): TGTGCCAGTAGTAGGCGCCAGGGGGCGCGAGGGGCCAACGTCCTGACTTTC.

CDR3 protein: CASSDAGASNQPQHF. The CDR3 nucleotides read TGTGCCAGCAGTGACGCAGGGGCTAGCAATCAGCCCCAGCATTTT. This rearrangement joins TRBV2 to TRBJ1-5; maybe TRBD1 (6 bases). CDR3 length: 15 amino acids. The germline V gene encodes CDR1 SNHLY and CDR2 FYNNEI. The V end lost 3 bases, the J end lost 0 bases, and 9 bases lay between the germline ends. The full variable domain, completed using reference TRBV2 and TRBJ1-5, is EPEVTQTPSHQVTQMGQEVILRCVPISNHLYFYWYRQILGQKVEFLVSFYNNEISEKSEIFDDQFSVERPDGSNFTLKIRSTKLEDSAMYFCASSDAGASNQPQHFGDGTRLSIL.

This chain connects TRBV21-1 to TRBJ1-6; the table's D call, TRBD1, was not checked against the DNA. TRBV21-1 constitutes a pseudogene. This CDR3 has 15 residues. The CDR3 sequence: CASSIRPGQESPLHF. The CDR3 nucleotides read TGTGCCAGCAGCATTCGCCCGGGACAGGAATCACCCCTCCACTTT.